Presented here are 23 T cell receptor beta chains from one specimen sequenced in a study of blood T cell repertoires in COVID-19. Sequencing used immunoSEQ multiplex PCR; TCRdb keeps in-frame clones, though not all of them. The data contain roughly 200,000 clones, about 83% of them seen just once; the ten biggest clones take up approximately 6%. The specimen sequenced was peripheral blood. These receptors all stem from a man aged 55-75 years who had recovered from COVID-19.

CDR3 protein: CASRTGTGPLRETQYF. In nucleotides, the CDR3 is TGTGCCAGCAGAACCGGGACAGGGCCCCTTCGAGAGACCCAGTACTTC. The gene calls are TRBV2 and TRBJ2-5; 9 bases are shared with TRBD1. Germline V gene sequence: CDR1 SNHLY, CDR2 FYNNEI. V was clipped by 6 bases and J by 4 bases; unmatched bases: 12. The CDR3 covers 16 residues.

The rearrangement uses TRBV29-1 and TRBJ2-2; D not resolved. There are 14 residues in the CDR3. From germline, CDR1 is SQVTM and CDR2 ANQGSEA. Trimming cost V 0 bases and J 1 base, with 6 bases left between them. CDR3 DNA: TGCAGCGTTGAAGATCCCGGGAACACCGGGGAGCTGTTTTTT. Translated, it gives CSVEDPGNTGELFF.

The J gene is TRBJ1-3, the V gene TRBV9; perhaps TRBD1 as D (5 bases). V shed 0 bases and J shed 4 bases, with 14 bases lying between them. The germline V gene encodes CDR1 SGDLS and CDR2 YYNGEE. CDR3 length equals 16 residues. The CDR3 bases are TGTGCCAGCAGCGTAGCCGTAGGGGAGGCGGGAAACACCATATATTTT. It encodes CASSVAVGEAGNTIYF.

CDR3 DNA: TGTGCCAGCCGTCAACCGGGAACGTATGGCTACACCTTC. Its translation: CASRQPGTYGYTF. This chain links TRBV6-5 with TRBJ1-2; D uncertain. The germline V and J ends were trimmed by 8 bases and 5 bases, with 15 bases remaining between them. Germline V gene sequence: CDR1 MNHEY, CDR2 SVGAGI. The CDR3 length is 13 residues.

This chain connects TRBV5-1 to TRBJ2-5; tentative D call: TRBD1 (6 bases). Germline V gives CDR1 SGHRS, CDR2 YFSETQ. CDR3 length equals 16 residues. The V end was cut by 7 bases, the J end by 2 bases, with 21 bases between. The CDR3, as DNA: TGCGCCAGCGGGTCCACCGAACAGGGCCTTCAAGAGACCCAGTACTTC. Translated: CASGSTEQGLQETQYF. The full variable domain, in which reference TRBV5-1 and TRBJ2-5 provide the parts outside the CDR3, is KAGVTQTPRYLIKTRGQQVTLSCSPISGHRSVSWYQQTPGQGLQFLFEYFSETQRNKGNFPGRFSGRQFSNSRSEMNVSTLELGDSALYLCASGSTEQGLQETQYFGPGTRLLVL.

V is TRBV9 and J is TRBJ1-2; D may be TRBD1 (5 bases). The CDR3 is made up of 15 amino acids. Germline CDR1 SGDLS, CDR2 YYNGEE. The V gene lost 4 bases and the J gene lost 7 bases, with 20 bases spanning the gap. The CDR3 protein is CASSPGLLVGFGYTF. DNA of the CDR3: TGTGCCAGCAGCCCGGGACTGCTTGTAGGGTTTGGCTACACCTTC.

This chain uses TRBV14 with TRBJ1-1; D not resolved. The CDR3 consists of 14 residues. V lost 0 bases to trimming and J lost 1 base, with 6 bases between them. Germline assignment: CDR1 SGHDN and CDR2 FVKESK. The CDR3 spells CASSQDLRNTEAFF. The CDR3 DNA sequence: TGTGCCAGCAGCCAAGACCTCAGGAACACTGAAGCTTTCTTT.

This chain connects TRBV21-1 to TRBJ2-7; TRBD2 is the table's D call, not checked against the DNA. TRBV21-1 is tagged as a pseudogene. The CDR3 is 14 amino acids. The CDR3 sequence is CASKSARSPLEQYF. CDR3 DNA: TGTGCCAGCAAGTCGGCTAGGAGTCCTCTCGAGCAGTACTTC.

V is TRBV4-3 and J is TRBJ1-1, with 10 bases that match TRBD1. Germline assignment: CDR1 LGHNA and CDR2 YSLEER. The CDR3 is made up of 14 amino acids. After removal of 3 bases from V and 3 bases from J, the junction contained 1 base not matched to a gene. The CDR3 spells CASSHGTGDTEAFF. CDR3 nucleotides: TGCGCCAGCAGCCACGGGACAGGGGACACTGAAGCTTTCTTT.

The rearrangement uses TRBV7-3 and TRBJ2-1; TRBD1 aligns across 8 bases. Germline CDR1 is SGHTA and CDR2 is FQGTGA. This CDR3 has 15 residues. V lost 4 bases and J lost 0; bases outside the gene matches: 2. The CDR3 protein is CASSSTGGSYNEQFF. The CDR3 region has the DNA TGTGCCAGCAGCTCTACAGGGGGCTCCTACAATGAGCAGTTCTTC.

In this sample, this clone turned up a few times. The DNA for the CDR3 is TGTGCCAGCCCGGCCAGGTGGGGAAACACCATATATTTT. As protein: CASPARWGNTIYF. The V and J genes are TRBV6-5 and TRBJ1-3, with D unresolved. Germline CDR1 and CDR2: MNHEY and SVGAGI. V was cut by 8 bases and J by 4 bases, with 12 bases left in between. The CDR3 runs 13 residues.

V is TRBV7-3 and J is TRBJ2-3; D gene ambiguous. CDR3 length: 12 residues. The germline V gene has CDR1 SGHTA and CDR2 FQGTGA. Trimming left V 6 bases short and J 2 bases short, with 6 bases between. In DNA, the CDR3 is TGTGCCAGCAGTTCCTTCACAGATACGCAGTATTTT. Translation gives CASSSFTDTQYF.

The chain links TRBV29-1 to TRBJ1-2, with 7 bases identical to TRBD1. V trimming: 5 bases; J trimming: 8 bases; junction bases outside the gene matches: 11. The CDR3 sequence is 13 residues long. Germline CDR1 reads SQVTM; CDR2 reads ANQGSEA. The CDR3 coding sequence is TGCAGCGTTCCTCGACAGGGCCTTTTCGGCTACACCTTC. Translating it yields CSVPRQGLFGYTF.

The CDR3 reads CASSLSSSSYNEQFF. The CDR3 nucleotides are TGTGCCAGCAGCTTAAGTTCCAGCTCCTACAATGAGCAGTTCTTC. V is TRBV7-2 and J is TRBJ2-1, with D unclear. Deletions cut 2 bases from V and 0 bases from J, with 8 bases between. Per germline, CDR1 SGHTA and CDR2 FQGNSA. The CDR3 is made up of 15 amino acids.

This rearrangement joins TRBV10-3 to TRBJ1-1; D perhaps matches TRBD1 (6 bases). Germline V CDR1 and CDR2: ENHRY, SYGVKD. The V gene lost 7 bases and the J gene lost 1 base, with 13 bases spanning the gap. CDR3 size: 14 residues. The CDR3 protein is CAITNRVPNTEAFF. The CDR3 nucleotides read TGTGCCATCACGAACAGGGTCCCGAACACTGAAGCTTTCTTT.

The chain carries TRBV6-6 and TRBJ1-5, with TRBD1 matching over 9 bases. The germline CDR1 and CDR2 sequences are MNHNY and SVGAGI (reference sequence). Trimming took 7 bases from V and 7 from J; bases not matched to a gene: 5. The CDR3 has 13 amino acids. The CDR3 reads CASTTGGGQPQHF. Here the CDR3 DNA reads TGTGCCAGCACCACAGGGGGCGGACAGCCCCAGCATTTT.

V and J are TRBV6-5 and TRBJ2-7; 13 bases map to TRBD2. This CDR3 has 15 amino acids. Germline V lookup: CDR1 MNHEY, CDR2 SVGAGI. V was pared by 2 bases and J by 4 bases, with 2 bases of the junction left unmatched. The CDR3, as DNA: TGTGCCAGCAGTTACGGGACTAGCGGGATGTACGAGCAGTACTTC. Protein: CASSYGTSGMYEQYF.

V usage is TRBV19 and J usage is TRBJ1-2; TRBD1 aligns across 7 bases. V shed 7 bases and J 8 bases; nucleotides not matched to a gene: 10. This CDR3 has 13 residues. The germline V gene encodes CDR1 LNHDA and CDR2 SQIVND (reference sequence). CDR3 nucleotides: TGTGCCAGTAAAGCTACAGGGGCGAGGGGCTACACCTTC. Residues: CASKATGARGYTF.

The chain employs TRBV25-1 and TRBJ1-2; D is unresolved. This CDR3 contains 14 residues. Germline lookup yields CDR1 MGHDK and CDR2 SYGVNS. Trimming pared 6 bases from V and 4 bases from J, leaving 15 bases between. The CDR3: CASSDTGYSYGYTF. The CDR3 DNA reads TGTGCCAGCAGCGACACTGGGTATAGCTATGGCTACACCTTC.

The chain has TRBV6-5 and TRBJ1-5; no reliable D call. Between the trimmed V and J ends, which lost 0 bases and 5 bases, there was a span of 8 bases. This CDR3 has 14 residues. The germline V gene encodes CDR1 MNHEY and CDR2 SVGAGI. CDR3 protein: CASSYSGVHQPQHF. CDR3 bases: TGTGCCAGCAGTTACTCGGGAGTCCATCAGCCCCAGCATTTT.

In its sample, this clone was seen once. V usage is TRBV7-2 and J usage is TRBJ1-4; D not resolved. Trimming took off 5 bases at V and 5 bases at J, with 12 bases between the two ends. CDR3 length equals 14 residues. Germline loops: CDR1 SGHTA, CDR2 FQGNSA. CDR3 nucleotide sequence: TGTGCCAGCAGCAGAGGACTCGCAAATGAAAAACTGTTTTTT. Translating gives CASSRGLANEKLFF. The full variable domain, its missing parts supplied by reference TRBV7-2 and TRBJ1-4, is GAGVSQSPSNKVTEKGKDVELRCDPISGHTALYWYRQSLGQGLEFLIYFQGNSAPDKSGLPSDRFSAERTGGSVSTLTIQRTQQEDSAVYLCASSRGLANEKLFFGSGTQLSVL.

This clone was found once. This chain joins TRBV4-1 and TRBJ1-1; TRBD1 matches at 7 bases. The CDR3 is made up of 18 amino acids. Germline V lookup: CDR1 MGHRA, CDR2 YSYEKL. Trimming cost V 3 bases and J 5 bases; bases outside gene matches: 18. The CDR3 DNA reads as TGCGCCAGCAGCCAGGGGGCCTTCTCCCAGGGGGATAGGACTGAAGCTTTCTTT. Residues: CASSQGAFSQGDRTEAFF.

The chain joins TRBV10-1 to TRBJ2-7, with unresolved D. The CDR3 extends over 13 amino acids. V dropped 1 base and J dropped 3 bases, with 7 bases sitting between them. Germline V lookup: CDR1 WNHNN, CDR2 SYGVQD (reference sequence). The CDR3: CASSEYINYEQYF. CDR3 in DNA: TGCGCCAGCAGTGAGTACATAAACTACGAGCAGTACTTC.